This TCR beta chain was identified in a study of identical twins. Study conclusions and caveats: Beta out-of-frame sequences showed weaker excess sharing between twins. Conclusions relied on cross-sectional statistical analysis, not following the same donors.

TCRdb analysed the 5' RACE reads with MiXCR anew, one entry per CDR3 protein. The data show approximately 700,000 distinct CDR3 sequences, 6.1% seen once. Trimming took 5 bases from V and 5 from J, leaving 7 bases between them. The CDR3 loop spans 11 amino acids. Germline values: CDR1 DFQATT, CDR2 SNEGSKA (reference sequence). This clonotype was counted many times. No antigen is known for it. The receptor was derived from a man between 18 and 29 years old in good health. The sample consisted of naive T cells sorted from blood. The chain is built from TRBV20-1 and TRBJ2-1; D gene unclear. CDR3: CSAPPHNEQFF. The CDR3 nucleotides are TGCAGTGCTCCACCCCACAATGAGCAGTTCTTC.